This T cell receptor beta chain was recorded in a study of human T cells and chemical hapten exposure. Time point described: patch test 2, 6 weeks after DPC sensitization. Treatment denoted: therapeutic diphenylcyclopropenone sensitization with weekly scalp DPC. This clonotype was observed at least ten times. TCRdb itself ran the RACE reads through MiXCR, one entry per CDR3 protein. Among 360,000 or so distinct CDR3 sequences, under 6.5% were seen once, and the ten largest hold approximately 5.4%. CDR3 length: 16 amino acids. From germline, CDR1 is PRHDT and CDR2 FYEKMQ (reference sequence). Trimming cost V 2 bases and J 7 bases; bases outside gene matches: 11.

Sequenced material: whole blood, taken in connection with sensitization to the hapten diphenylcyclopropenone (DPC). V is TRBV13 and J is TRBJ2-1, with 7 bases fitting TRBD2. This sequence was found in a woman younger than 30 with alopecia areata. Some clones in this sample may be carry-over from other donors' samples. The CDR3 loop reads CASSLSGLGGWNEQFF. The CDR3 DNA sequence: TGTGCCAGCAGCTTAAGTGGACTAGGAGGATGGAATGAGCAGTTCTTC.